The present entry profiles one T cell receptor (beta chain) with its context. The target antigen is unknown. The source of the sample is a study of T cells in tuberculosis. General observations from the study: Active tuberculosis alpha repertoires lay closer to GMM-specific TCRs than controls'.

The table came from immunoSEQ multiplex PCR; TCRdb's copy has only in-frame clones and leaves some out. The data contain tens of thousands of clones, approximately 95% of them singletons. J was trimmed by 5 bases and V by 3 bases; bases with no gene match: 8. The CDR3 totals 15 residues. Per germline, CDR1 MGHDK and CDR2 SYGVNS. The sequence was obtained from a donor aged 10-35 years with latent tuberculosis or without tuberculosis infection. V gene TRBV25-1 combines with J gene TRBJ2-7; 9 bases fit TRBD1. The specimen sequenced was PBMCs. CDR3 bases: TGTGCCAGCAGTGATGCCGGGACAGGGAAGCACGAGCAGTACTTC. This gives the protein CASSDAGTGKHEQYF.